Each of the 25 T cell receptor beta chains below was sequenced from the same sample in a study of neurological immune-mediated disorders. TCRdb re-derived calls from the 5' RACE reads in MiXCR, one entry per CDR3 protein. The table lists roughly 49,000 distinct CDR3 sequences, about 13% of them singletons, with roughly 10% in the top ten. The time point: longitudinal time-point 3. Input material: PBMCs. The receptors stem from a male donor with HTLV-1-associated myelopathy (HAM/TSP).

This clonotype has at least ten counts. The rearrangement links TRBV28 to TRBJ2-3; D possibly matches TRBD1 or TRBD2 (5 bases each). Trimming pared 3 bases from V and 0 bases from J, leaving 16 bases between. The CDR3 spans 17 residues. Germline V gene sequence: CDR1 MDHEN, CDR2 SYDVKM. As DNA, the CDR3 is TGTGCCAGCAGTTTCCCACCAGGGAGTTCTAGCACAGATACGCAGTATTTT. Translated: CASSFPPGSSSTDTQYF.

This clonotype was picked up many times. CDR3 loop: CASSSYRALNTEAFF. The CDR3 DNA is TGTGCCAGCAGCTCATACAGGGCGTTGAACACTGAAGCTTTCTTT. The chain employs TRBV7-9 and TRBJ1-1; the D gene is possibly TRBD1 (6 bases). V lost 4 bases to trimming and J lost 0 bases, with 12 bases between them. From germline, CDR1 is SEHNR and CDR2 FQNEAQ (reference sequence). The CDR3 runs 15 residues.

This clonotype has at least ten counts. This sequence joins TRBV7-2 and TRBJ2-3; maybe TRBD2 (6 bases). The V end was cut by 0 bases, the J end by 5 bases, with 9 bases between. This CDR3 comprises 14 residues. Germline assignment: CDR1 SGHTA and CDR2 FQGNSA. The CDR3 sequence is CASSLAGGIDTQYF. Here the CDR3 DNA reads TGTGCCAGCAGCTTAGCGGGGGGAATAGATACGCAGTATTTT.

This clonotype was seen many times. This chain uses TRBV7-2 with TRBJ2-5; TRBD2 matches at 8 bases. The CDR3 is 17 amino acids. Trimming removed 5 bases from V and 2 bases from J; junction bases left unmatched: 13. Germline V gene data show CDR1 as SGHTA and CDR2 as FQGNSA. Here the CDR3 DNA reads TGTGCCAGCAGCGCCCCTCCGGGACTAGTGGGGCAAGAGACCCAGTACTTC. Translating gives CASSAPPGLVGQETQYF.

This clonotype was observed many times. The CDR3 bases are TGCGCCAGCAGCCCGCTAGACGGGACACCCCAACGAGAGACCCAGTACTTC. Translation gives CASSPLDGTPQRETQYF. This chain joins TRBV5-1 and TRBJ2-5; a possible D gene is TRBD1 (6 bases). The CDR3 consists of 17 residues. V lost 4 bases, J lost 4 bases, and 23 bases lay in between. CDR1 and CDR2 from the germline V gene are SGHRS and YFSETQ.

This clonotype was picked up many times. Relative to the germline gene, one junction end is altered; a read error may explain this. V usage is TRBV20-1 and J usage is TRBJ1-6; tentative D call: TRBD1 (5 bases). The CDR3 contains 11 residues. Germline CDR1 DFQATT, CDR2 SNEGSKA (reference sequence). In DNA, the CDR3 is TGCAGTGCCCCTAACCCGACAGCTATCACTTTT. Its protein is CSAPNPTAITF.

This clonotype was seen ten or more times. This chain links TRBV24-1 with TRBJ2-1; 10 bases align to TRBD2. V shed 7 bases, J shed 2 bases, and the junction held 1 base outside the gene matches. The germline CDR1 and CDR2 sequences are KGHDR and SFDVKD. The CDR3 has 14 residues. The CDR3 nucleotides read TGTGCCACCAGCGGGACTAGCGCCTACAATGAGCAGTTCTTC. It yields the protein CATSGTSAYNEQFF.

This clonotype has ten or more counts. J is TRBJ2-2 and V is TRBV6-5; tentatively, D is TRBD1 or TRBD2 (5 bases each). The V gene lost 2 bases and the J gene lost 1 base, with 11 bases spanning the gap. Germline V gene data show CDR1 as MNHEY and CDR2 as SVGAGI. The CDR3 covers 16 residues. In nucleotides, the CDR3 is TGTGCCAGCAGTTACAGTGGGGGTTTGAACACCGGGGAGCTGTTTTTT. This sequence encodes CASSYSGGLNTGELFF.

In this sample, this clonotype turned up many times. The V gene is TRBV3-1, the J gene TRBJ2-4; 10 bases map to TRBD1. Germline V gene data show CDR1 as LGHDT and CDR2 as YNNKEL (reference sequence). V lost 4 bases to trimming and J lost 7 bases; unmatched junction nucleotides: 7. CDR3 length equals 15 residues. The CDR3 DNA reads TGTGCCAGCAGCCTCCTGGCGGGACAGGGGAACATTCAGTACTTC. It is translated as CASSLLAGQGNIQYF.

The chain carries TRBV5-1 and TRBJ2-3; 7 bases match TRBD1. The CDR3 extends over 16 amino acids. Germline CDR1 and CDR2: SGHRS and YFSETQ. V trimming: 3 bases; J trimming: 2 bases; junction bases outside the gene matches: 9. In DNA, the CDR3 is TGCGCCAGCAGCTCCATAGGGCAGGGGGTCACAGATACGCAGTATTTT. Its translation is CASSSIGQGVTDTQYF. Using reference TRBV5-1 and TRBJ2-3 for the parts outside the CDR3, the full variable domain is KAGVTQTPRYLIKTRGQQVTLSCSPISGHRSVSWYQQTPGQGLQFLFEYFSETQRNKGNFPGRFSGRQFSNSRSEMNVSTLELGDSALYLCASSSIGQGVTDTQYFGPGTRLTVL.

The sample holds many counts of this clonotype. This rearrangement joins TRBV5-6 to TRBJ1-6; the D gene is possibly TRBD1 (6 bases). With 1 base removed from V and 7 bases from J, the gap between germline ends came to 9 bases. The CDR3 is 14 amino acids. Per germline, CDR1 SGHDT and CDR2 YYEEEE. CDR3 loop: CASSLWQGNSPLHF. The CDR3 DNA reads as TGTGCCAGCAGCTTGTGGCAGGGGAATTCACCCCTCCACTTT. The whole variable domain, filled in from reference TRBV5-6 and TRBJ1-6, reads DAGVTQSPTHLIKTRGQQVTLRCSPKSGHDTVSWYQQALGQGPQFIFQYYEEEERQRGNFPDRFSGHQFPNYSSELNVNALLLGDSALYLCASSLWQGNSPLHFGNGTRLTVT.

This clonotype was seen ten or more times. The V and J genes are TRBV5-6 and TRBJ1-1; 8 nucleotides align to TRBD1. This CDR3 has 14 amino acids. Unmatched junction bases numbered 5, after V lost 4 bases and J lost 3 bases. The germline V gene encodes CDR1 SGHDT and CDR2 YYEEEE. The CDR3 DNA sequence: TGTGCCAGCAGCCCGAAGGACAGGGACACTGAAGCTTTCTTT. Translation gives CASSPKDRDTEAFF.

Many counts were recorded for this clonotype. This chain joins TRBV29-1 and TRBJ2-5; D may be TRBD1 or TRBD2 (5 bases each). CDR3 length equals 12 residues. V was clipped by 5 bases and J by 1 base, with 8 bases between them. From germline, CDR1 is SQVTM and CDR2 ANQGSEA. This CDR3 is CSVRDGQETQYF. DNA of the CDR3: TGCAGCGTTCGGGACGGCCAAGAGACCCAGTACTTC.

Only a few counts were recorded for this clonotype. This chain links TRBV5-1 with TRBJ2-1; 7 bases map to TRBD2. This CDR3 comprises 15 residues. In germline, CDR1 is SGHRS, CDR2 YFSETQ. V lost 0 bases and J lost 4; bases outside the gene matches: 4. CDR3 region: CASSLELAGYNEQFF. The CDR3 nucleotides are TGCGCCAGCAGCTTGGAGTTAGCGGGTTACAATGAGCAGTTCTTC.

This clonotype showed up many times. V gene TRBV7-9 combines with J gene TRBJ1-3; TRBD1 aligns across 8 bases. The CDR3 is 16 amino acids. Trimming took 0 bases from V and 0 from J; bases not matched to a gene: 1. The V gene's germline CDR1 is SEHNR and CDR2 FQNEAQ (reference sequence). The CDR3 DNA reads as TGTGCCAGCAGCTTAGCGGGGACAGGCTCTGGAAACACCATATATTTT. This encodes CASSLAGTGSGNTIYF.

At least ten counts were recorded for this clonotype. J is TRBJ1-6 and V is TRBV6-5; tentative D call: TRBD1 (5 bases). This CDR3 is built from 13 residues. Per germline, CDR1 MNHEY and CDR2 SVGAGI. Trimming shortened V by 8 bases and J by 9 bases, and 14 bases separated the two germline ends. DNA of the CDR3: TGTGCCAGCTCACTGGGGGGATCTTCACCCCTCCACTTT. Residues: CASSLGGSSPLHF.

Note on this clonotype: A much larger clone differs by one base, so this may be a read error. CDR3 sequence (DNA): TGCGCCAGCAGCCAGCAACTAGCCAACATCCATGAGACCCAGTACTTC. Translating gives CASSQQLANIHETQYF. The genes are TRBV5-6 and TRBJ2-5; D may be TRBD2 (6 bases). CDR1 is SGHDT and CDR2 is YYEEEE in the germline V gene. The CDR3 has 16 amino acids.

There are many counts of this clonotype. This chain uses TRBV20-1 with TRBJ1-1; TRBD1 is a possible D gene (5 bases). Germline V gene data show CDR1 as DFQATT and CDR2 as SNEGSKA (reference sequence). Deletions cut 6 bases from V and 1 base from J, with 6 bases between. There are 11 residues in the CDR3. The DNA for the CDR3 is TGCAGTGCAGGGGAGAACACTGAAGCTTTCTTT. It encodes CSAGENTEAFF.

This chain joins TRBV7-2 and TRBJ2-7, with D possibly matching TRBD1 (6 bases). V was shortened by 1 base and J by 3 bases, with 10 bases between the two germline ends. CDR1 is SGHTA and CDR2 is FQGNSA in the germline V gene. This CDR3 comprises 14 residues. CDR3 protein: CASSLVTRGYEQYF. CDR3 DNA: TGTGCCAGCAGCTTAGTTACCAGGGGCTACGAGCAGTACTTC.

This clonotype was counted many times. The chain's CDR3 is CASSFSSYGYTF. CDR3 nucleotide sequence: TGTGCCAGCAGCTTCAGTTCCTATGGCTACACCTTC. The rearrangement joins TRBV7-2 to TRBJ1-2; D not resolved. The V end was cut by 3 bases, the J end by 4 bases, with 6 bases between. Germline CDR1 reads SGHTA; CDR2 reads FQGNSA. The CDR3 runs to 12 residues.

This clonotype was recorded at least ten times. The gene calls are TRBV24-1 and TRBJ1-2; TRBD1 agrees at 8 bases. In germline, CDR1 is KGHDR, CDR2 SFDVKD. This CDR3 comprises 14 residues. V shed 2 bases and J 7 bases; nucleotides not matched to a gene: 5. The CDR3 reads CATSDSQGAAGYTF. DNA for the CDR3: TGTGCCACCAGTGATTCCCAGGGGGCGGCTGGCTACACCTTC.

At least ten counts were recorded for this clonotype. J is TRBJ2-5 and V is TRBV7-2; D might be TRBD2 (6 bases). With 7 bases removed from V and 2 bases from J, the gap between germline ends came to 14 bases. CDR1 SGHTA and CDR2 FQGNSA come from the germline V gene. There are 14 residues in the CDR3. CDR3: CASTPPGGQETQYF. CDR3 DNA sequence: TGTGCCAGCACCCCCCCCGGGGGACAAGAGACCCAGTACTTC.

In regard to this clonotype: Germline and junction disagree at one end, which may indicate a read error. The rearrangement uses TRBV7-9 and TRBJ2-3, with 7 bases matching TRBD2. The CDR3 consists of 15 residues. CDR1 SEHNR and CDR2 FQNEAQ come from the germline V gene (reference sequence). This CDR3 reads CASSSTNGGSDTQYF. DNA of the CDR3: TGTGCCAGCAGCTCGACTAACGGGGGGTCTGATACGCAGTATTTC.

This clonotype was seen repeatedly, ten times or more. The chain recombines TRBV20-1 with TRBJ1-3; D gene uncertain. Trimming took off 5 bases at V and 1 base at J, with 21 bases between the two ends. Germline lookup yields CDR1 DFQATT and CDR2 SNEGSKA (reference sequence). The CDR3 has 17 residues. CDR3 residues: CSAARSMSPLSGNTIYF. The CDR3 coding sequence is TGCAGTGCTGCCCGTAGCATGTCCCCGCTTTCTGGAAACACCATATATTTT.

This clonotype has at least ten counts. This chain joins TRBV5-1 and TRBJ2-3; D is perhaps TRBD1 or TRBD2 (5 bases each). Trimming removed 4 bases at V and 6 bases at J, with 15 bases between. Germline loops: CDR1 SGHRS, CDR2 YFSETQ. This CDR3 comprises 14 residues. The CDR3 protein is CASSTGTVRDTQYF. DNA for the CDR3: TGCGCCAGCAGCACCGGGACGGTTAGGGATACGCAGTATTTT.